This is a list of T cell receptor beta chains from one sample in a study of cytomegalovirus exposure and HLA in healthy donors. Repertoires were generated with immunoSEQ multiplex PCR, while TCRdb's copy carries only in-frame clones and drops some. The profile shows tens of thousands of clones, over 75% of them singletons. The sequencing sample was made of PBMCs. All receptors derive from a male donor in good health and CMV-seronegative. Each CDR3 is given with its conserved first and last residue. Each record gives: D gene, clone size, J gene, V gene, CDR3 length, CDR3 protein, CDR3 DNA. The D gene is left open where the match is weak. Part of the rows lack a size; the others show once, few, many or a class for expanded clones.

D gene: .; clone size: few; J gene: TRBJ1-4; V gene: TRBV15; CDR3 length: 17; CDR3 protein: CATSRDGPGVANEKLFF; CDR3 DNA: TGTGCCACCAGCAGAGATGGACCAGGGGTGGCTAATGAAAAACTGTTTTTT
D gene: TRBD2; clone size: .; J gene: TRBJ2-1; V gene: TRBV5-4; CDR3 length: 16; CDR3 protein: CASSLGGTSMWNEQFF; CDR3 DNA: TGTGCCAGCAGCTTGGGAGGGACTAGTATGTGGAATGAGCAGTTCTTC
D gene: .; clone size: .; J gene: TRBJ2-7; V gene: TRBV5-4; CDR3 length: 16; CDR3 protein: CASSLESRGAIHEQYF; CDR3 DNA: TGTGCCAGCAGCTTGGAGTCCCGGGGTGCCATCCACGAGCAGTACTTC
D gene: TRBD1; clone size: once; J gene: TRBJ2-2; V gene: TRBV11-2; CDR3 length: 17; CDR3 protein: CASSLVGGQGNTGELFF; CDR3 DNA: TGTGCCAGCAGCTTAGTAGGGGGACAGGGGAACACCGGGGAGCTGTTTTTT
D gene: TRBD1; clone size: .; J gene: TRBJ1-2; V gene: TRBV29-1; CDR3 length: 12; CDR3 protein: CSVDRGDYGYTF; CDR3 DNA: TGCAGCGTTGACAGGGGGGACTATGGCTACACCTTC
D gene: .; clone size: .; J gene: TRBJ2-3; V gene: TRBV7-9; CDR3 length: 16; CDR3 protein: CASSPPGGRSTDTQYF; CDR3 DNA: TGTGCCAGCAGCCCTCCTGGCGGGCGTAGCACAGATACGCAGTATTTT
D gene: .; clone size: .; J gene: TRBJ1-1; V gene: TRBV12-5; CDR3 length: 14; CDR3 protein: CASGGGQKNTEAFF; CDR3 DNA: TGTGCTAGTGGGGGGGGGCAGAAGAACACTGAAGCTTTCTTT
D gene: .; clone size: .; J gene: TRBJ2-1; V gene: TRBV7-6; CDR3 length: 13; CDR3 protein: CASSLDDSNEQFF; CDR3 DNA: TGTGCCAGCAGCTTGGACGACAGCAATGAGCAGTTCTTC
D gene: TRBD1; clone size: .; J gene: TRBJ2-7; V gene: TRBV27; CDR3 length: 15; CDR3 protein: CASSLAGTGAREQYF; CDR3 DNA: TGTGCCAGCAGTTTGGCCGGGACAGGGGCTCGGGAGCAGTACTTC
D gene: TRBD1; clone size: few; J gene: TRBJ2-1; V gene: TRBV6-1; CDR3 length: 18; CDR3 protein: CASSELEYRTGGSNEQFF; CDR3 DNA: TGTGCCAGCAGTGAACTGGAGTATCGGACAGGGGGTAGTAATGAGCAGTTCTTC
D gene: TRBD1; clone size: .; J gene: TRBJ2-1; V gene: TRBV7-9; CDR3 length: 14; CDR3 protein: CASSRGGLANEQFF; CDR3 DNA: TGTGCCAGCAGCAGAGGGGGCCTAGCCAATGAGCAGTTCTTC
D gene: .; clone size: .; J gene: TRBJ2-1; V gene: TRBV4-1; CDR3 length: 16; CDR3 protein: CASSQVSRGTWNEQFF; CDR3 DNA: TGCGCCAGCAGCCAAGTTTCTAGGGGAACGTGGAATGAGCAGTTCTTC
D gene: TRBD1; clone size: .; J gene: TRBJ1-2; V gene: TRBV7-2; CDR3 length: 14; CDR3 protein: CASSPSTGNYGYTF; CDR3 DNA: TGTGCCAGCAGCCCGTCGACAGGGAACTATGGCTACACCTTC
D gene: .; clone size: .; J gene: TRBJ1-2; V gene: TRBV30; CDR3 length: 13; CDR3 protein: CAWSATANYGYTF; CDR3 DNA: TGTGCCTGGAGTGCGACAGCTAACTATGGCTACACCTTC
D gene: TRBD2; clone size: once; J gene: TRBJ2-3; V gene: TRBV20-1; CDR3 length: 10; CDR3 protein: CSASGLVSRF; CDR3 DNA: TGCAGTGCTAGTGGACTAGTTTCCCGTTTT
D gene: .; clone size: .; J gene: TRBJ1-2; V gene: TRBV19; CDR3 length: 13; CDR3 protein: CASSQQGMGGYTF; CDR3 DNA: TGTGCCAGTAGTCAACAGGGTATGGGAGGCTACACCTTC
D gene: TRBD1; clone size: .; J gene: TRBJ2-1; V gene: TRBV7-3; CDR3 length: 13; CDR3 protein: CASSSDRYNEQFF; CDR3 DNA: TGTGCCAGCAGTTCGGACAGGTACAATGAGCAGTTCTTC
D gene: TRBD1; clone size: .; J gene: TRBJ1-2; V gene: TRBV19; CDR3 length: 16; CDR3 protein: CASIPSRDRANYGYTF; CDR3 DNA: TGTGCCAGTATCCCAAGCCGGGACAGGGCTAACTATGGCTACACCTTC
D gene: .; clone size: .; J gene: TRBJ2-1; V gene: TRBV7-3; CDR3 length: 14; CDR3 protein: CASSLGLAPNEQFF; CDR3 DNA: TGTGCCAGCAGCTTAGGGCTAGCCCCCAATGAGCAGTTCTTC
D gene: TRBD1; clone size: .; J gene: TRBJ1-2; V gene: TRBV10-3; CDR3 length: 13; CDR3 protein: CAISEQGYYGYTF; CDR3 DNA: TGTGCCATCAGTGAACAGGGGTACTATGGCTACACCTTC
D gene: TRBD2; clone size: once; J gene: TRBJ2-7; V gene: TRBV5-4; CDR3 length: 17; CDR3 protein: CASSPRGLGSGGIEQYF; CDR3 DNA: TGTGCCAGCAGTCCGCGGGGCCTGGGTAGCGGGGGAATCGAACAGTACTTC
D gene: TRBD1; clone size: .; J gene: TRBJ2-5; V gene: TRBV29-1; CDR3 length: 16; CDR3 protein: CSVVPGAGTGGETQYF; CDR3 DNA: TGCAGCGTTGTACCTGGGGCCGGGACAGGGGGAGAGACCCAGTACTTC
D gene: .; clone size: .; J gene: TRBJ1-1; V gene: TRBV4-3; CDR3 length: 13; CDR3 protein: CASSQSYRSEAFF; CDR3 DNA: TGCGCCAGCAGCCAATCCTATAGATCTGAAGCTTTCTTT
D gene: TRBD1; clone size: .; J gene: TRBJ1-2; V gene: TRBV7-2; CDR3 length: 14; CDR3 protein: CASSFWTGGDGYTF; CDR3 DNA: TGTGCCAGCAGCTTCTGGACAGGGGGCGATGGCTACACCTTC
D gene: .; clone size: .; J gene: TRBJ1-4; V gene: TRBV5-5; CDR3 length: 15; CDR3 protein: CASSRPTASNEKLFF; CDR3 DNA: TGTGCCAGCAGTCGCCCGACAGCCTCTAATGAAAAACTGTTTTTT
D gene: .; clone size: .; J gene: TRBJ2-5; V gene: TRBV7-6; CDR3 length: 14; CDR3 protein: CASSRLSNQETQYF; CDR3 DNA: TGTGCCAGCAGCCGACTATCCAACCAAGAGACCCAGTACTTC
D gene: .; clone size: .; J gene: TRBJ2-2; V gene: TRBV9; CDR3 length: 17; CDR3 protein: CASSVAPEQTNTGELFF; CDR3 DNA: TGTGCCAGCAGCGTAGCCCCGGAACAGACGAACACCGGGGAGCTGTTTTTT
D gene: TRBD1; clone size: .; J gene: TRBJ1-5; V gene: TRBV7-2; CDR3 length: 15; CDR3 protein: CASSLERTGNQPQHF; CDR3 DNA: TGTGCCAGCAGCTTAGAAAGGACAGGTAATCAGCCCCAGCATTTT
D gene: .; clone size: .; J gene: TRBJ1-3; V gene: TRBV6-5; CDR3 length: 15; CDR3 protein: CASSYSGGPGNTIYF; CDR3 DNA: TGTGCCAGCAGTTACTCGGGGGGTCCTGGAAACACCATATATTTT
D gene: TRBD1; clone size: .; J gene: TRBJ1-1; V gene: TRBV27; CDR3 length: 15; CDR3 protein: CASSPLTGGEAEAFF; CDR3 DNA: TGTGCCAGCAGTCCCTTGACAGGGGGGGAAGCGGAAGCTTTCTTT
D gene: TRBD1; clone size: .; J gene: TRBJ1-1; V gene: TRBV7-3; CDR3 length: 13; CDR3 protein: CATGKGANTEAFF; CDR3 DNA: TGTGCCACCGGGAAGGGGGCGAACACTGAAGCTTTCTTT
D gene: .; clone size: .; J gene: TRBJ1-1; V gene: TRBV29-1; CDR3 length: 11; CDR3 protein: CSVEEGGWAFF; CDR3 DNA: TGCAGCGTTGAGGAAGGCGGGTGGGCTTTCTTT
D gene: TRBD1; clone size: .; J gene: TRBJ2-7; V gene: TRBV9; CDR3 length: 14; CDR3 protein: CASSPGTGFYEQYF; CDR3 DNA: TGTGCCAGCAGCCCAGGGACAGGGTTCTACGAGCAGTACTTC
D gene: .; clone size: .; J gene: TRBJ1-1; V gene: TRBV30; CDR3 length: 13; CDR3 protein: CAWSVQLGQEAFF; CDR3 DNA: TGTGCCTGGAGTGTACAGTTGGGCCAGGAAGCTTTCTTT
D gene: .; clone size: .; J gene: TRBJ1-1; V gene: TRBV18; CDR3 length: 15; CDR3 protein: CASSPRVSMNTEAFF; CDR3 DNA: TGTGCCAGCTCACCGAGAGTATCCATGAACACTGAAGCTTTCTTT
D gene: .; clone size: .; J gene: TRBJ1-3; V gene: TRBV5-6; CDR3 length: 16; CDR3 protein: CASLLLGGLSGNTIYF; CDR3 DNA: TGTGCCAGCTTACTCCTAGGGGGTCTCTCTGGAAACACCATATATTTT
D gene: TRBD1; clone size: .; J gene: TRBJ1-1; V gene: TRBV25-1; CDR3 length: 14; CDR3 protein: CASRRTGGRAEAFF; CDR3 DNA: TGTGCCAGCCGAAGGACAGGGGGTCGCGCTGAAGCTTTCTTT
D gene: TRBD2; clone size: .; J gene: TRBJ2-1; V gene: TRBV9; CDR3 length: 15; CDR3 protein: CASSANGLANNEQFF; CDR3 DNA: TGTGCCAGCAGCGCAAACGGACTAGCGAACAATGAGCAGTTCTTC
D gene: .; clone size: .; J gene: TRBJ1-2; V gene: TRBV5-5; CDR3 length: 14; CDR3 protein: CASSLWTEPMSYTF; CDR3 DNA: TGTGCCAGCAGCTTGTGGACAGAACCTATGAGCTACACCTTC